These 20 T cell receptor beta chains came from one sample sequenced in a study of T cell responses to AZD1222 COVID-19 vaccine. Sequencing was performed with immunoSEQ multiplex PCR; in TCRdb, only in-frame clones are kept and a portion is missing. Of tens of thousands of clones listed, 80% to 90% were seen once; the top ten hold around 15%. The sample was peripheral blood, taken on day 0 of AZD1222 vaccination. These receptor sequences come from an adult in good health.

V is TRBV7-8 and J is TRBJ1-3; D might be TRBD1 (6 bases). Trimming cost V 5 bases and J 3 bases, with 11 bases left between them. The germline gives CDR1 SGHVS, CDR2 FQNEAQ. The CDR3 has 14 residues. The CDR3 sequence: CASSPRGVGNTIYF. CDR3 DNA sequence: TGTGCCAGCAGCCCGAGGGGGGTTGGAAACACCATATATTTT.

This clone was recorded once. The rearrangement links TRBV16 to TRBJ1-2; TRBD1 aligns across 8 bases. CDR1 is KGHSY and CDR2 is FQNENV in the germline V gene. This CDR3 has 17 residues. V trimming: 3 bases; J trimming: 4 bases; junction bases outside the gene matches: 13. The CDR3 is CASSQTGTGLDLYGYTF. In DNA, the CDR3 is TGTGCCAGCAGCCAGACCGGGACAGGCCTGGATCTCTATGGCTACACCTTC.

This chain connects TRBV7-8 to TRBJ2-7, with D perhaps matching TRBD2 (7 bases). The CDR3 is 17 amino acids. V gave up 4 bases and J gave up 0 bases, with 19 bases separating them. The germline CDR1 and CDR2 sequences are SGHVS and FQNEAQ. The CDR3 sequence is CASSSWGGGRSSYEQYF. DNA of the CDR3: TGTGCCAGCAGCTCCTGGGGAGGGGGAAGGAGCTCCTACGAGCAGTACTTC.

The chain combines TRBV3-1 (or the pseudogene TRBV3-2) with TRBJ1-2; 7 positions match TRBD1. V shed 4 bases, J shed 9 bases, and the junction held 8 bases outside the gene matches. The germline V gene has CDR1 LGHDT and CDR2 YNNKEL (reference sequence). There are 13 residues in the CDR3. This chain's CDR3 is CASSLRQGRSYTF. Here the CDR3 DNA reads TGTGCCAGCAGCCTAAGACAGGGTCGAAGCTACACCTTC.

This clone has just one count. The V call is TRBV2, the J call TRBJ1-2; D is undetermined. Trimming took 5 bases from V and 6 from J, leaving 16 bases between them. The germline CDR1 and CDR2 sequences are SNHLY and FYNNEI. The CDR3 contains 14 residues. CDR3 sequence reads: CASSLGQTRNGYTF. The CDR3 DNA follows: TGTGCCAGCAGTCTAGGGCAGACACGAAATGGCTACACCTTC. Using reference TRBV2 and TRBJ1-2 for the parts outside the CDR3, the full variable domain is EPEVTQTPSHQVTQMGQEVILRCVPISNHLYFYWYRQILGQKVEFLVSFYNNEISEKSEIFDDQFSVERPDGSNFTLKIRSTKLEDSAMYFCASSLGQTRNGYTFGSGTRLTVV.

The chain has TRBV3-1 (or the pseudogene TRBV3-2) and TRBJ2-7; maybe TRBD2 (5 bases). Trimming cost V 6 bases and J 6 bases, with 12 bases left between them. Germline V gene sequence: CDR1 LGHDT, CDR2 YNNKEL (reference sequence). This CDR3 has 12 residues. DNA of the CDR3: TGTGCCAGCAGTCTGGGAGCATCCGAGCAGTACTTC. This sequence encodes CASSLGASEQYF.

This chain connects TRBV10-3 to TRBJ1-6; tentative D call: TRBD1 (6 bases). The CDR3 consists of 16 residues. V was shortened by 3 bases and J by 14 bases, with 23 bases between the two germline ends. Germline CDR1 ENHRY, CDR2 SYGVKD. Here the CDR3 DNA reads TGTGCCATCAGTGACCGGGACAAGACAGAGATTCGGACCCTCCACTTT. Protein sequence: CAISDRDKTEIRTLHF.

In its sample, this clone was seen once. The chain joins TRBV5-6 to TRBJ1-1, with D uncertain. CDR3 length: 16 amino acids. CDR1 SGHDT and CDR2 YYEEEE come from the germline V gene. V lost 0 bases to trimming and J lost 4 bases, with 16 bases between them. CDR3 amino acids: CASSLVRGYKSTEAFF. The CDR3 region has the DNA TGTGCCAGCAGCTTGGTTCGGGGATACAAGAGCACTGAAGCTTTCTTT. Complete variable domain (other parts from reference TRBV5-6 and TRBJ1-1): DAGVTQSPTHLIKTRGQQVTLRCSPKSGHDTVSWYQQALGQGPQFIFQYYEEEERQRGNFPDRFSGHQFPNYSSELNVNALLLGDSALYLCASSLVRGYKSTEAFFGQGTRLTVV.

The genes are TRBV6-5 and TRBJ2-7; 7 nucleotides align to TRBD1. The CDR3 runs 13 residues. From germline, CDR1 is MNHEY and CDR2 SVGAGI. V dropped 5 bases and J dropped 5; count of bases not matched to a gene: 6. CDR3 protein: CASSLNRGHEQYF. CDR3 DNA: TGTGCCAGCAGTCTAAACAGGGGCCACGAGCAGTACTTC.

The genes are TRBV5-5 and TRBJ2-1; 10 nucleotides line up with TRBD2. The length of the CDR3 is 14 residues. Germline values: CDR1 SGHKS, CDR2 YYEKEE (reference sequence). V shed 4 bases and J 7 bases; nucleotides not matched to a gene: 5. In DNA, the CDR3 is TGTGCCAGCAGCAGACTAGCGGGTGTGAATGAGCAGTTCTTC. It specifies CASSRLAGVNEQFF.

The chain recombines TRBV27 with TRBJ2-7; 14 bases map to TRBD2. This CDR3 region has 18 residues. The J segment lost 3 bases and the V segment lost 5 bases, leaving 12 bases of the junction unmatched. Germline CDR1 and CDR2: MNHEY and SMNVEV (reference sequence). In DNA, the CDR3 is TGTGCCAGCAGTCCACTTGGACTAGCGGGGGGCCTCTACTACGAGCAGTACTTC. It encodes CASSPLGLAGGLYYEQYF.

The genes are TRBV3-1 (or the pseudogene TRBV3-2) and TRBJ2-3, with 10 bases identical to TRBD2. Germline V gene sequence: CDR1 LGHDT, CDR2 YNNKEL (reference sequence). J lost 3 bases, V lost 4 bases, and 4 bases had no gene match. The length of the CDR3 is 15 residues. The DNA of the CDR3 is TGTGCCAGCAGCCCACAGCGGGGGGGTACAGATACGCAGTATTTT. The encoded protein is CASSPQRGGTDTQYF.

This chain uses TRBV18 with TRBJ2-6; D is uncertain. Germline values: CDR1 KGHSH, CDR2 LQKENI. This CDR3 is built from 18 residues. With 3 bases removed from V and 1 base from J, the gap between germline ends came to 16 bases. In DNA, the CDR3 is TGTGCCAGCTCACCCAGATCAATAGGAGCGTCTGGGGCCAACGTCCTGACTTTC. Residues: CASSPRSIGASGANVLTF.

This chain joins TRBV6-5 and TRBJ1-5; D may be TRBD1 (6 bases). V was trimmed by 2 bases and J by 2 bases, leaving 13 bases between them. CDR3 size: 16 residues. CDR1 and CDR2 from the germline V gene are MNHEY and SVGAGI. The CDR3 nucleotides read TGTGCCAGCAGTTACCGCGGGCCAGGGGGCAATCAGCCCCAGCATTTT. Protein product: CASSYRGPGGNQPQHF.

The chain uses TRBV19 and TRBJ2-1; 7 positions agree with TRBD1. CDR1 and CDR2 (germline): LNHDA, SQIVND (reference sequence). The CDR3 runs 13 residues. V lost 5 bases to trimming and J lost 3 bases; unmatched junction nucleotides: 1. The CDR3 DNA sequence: TGTGCCAGTAGTCGGGACAGCTACAATGAGCAGTTCTTC. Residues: CASSRDSYNEQFF.

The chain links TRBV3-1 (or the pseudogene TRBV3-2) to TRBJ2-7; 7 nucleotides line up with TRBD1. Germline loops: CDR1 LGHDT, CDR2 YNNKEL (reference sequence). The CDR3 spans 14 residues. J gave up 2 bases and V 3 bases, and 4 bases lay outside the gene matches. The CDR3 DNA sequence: TGTGCCAGCAGCCAGGGACAGTCTGCCTACGAGCAGTACTTC. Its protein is CASSQGQSAYEQYF.

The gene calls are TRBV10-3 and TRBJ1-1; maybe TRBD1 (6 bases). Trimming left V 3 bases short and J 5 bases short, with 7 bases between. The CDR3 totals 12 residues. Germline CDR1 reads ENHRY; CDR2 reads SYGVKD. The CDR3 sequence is CAISDRGTEAFF. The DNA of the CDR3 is TGTGCCATCAGTGACAGGGGTACTGAAGCTTTCTTT.

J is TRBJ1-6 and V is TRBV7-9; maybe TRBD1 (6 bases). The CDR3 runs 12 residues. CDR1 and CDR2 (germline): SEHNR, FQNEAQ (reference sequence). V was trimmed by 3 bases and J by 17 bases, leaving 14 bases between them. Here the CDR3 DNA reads TGTGCCAGCAGCTTCTCACAGGGAAGAATCCACTTT. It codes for CASSFSQGRIHF.

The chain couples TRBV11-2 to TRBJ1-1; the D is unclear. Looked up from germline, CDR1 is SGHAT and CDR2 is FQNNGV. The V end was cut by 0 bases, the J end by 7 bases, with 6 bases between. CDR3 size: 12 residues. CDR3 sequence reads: CASSLDTREAFF. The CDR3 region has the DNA TGTGCCAGCAGCTTAGATACCCGTGAAGCTTTCTTT.

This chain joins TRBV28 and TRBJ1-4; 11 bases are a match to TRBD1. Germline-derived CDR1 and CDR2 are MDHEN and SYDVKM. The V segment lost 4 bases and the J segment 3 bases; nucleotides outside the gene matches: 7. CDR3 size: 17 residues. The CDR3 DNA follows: TGTGCCAGCAGTTCAGGGGGACAGGGGGGCCCTAATGAAAAACTGTTTTTT. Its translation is CASSSGGQGGPNEKLFF.